The 21 T cell receptor beta chains given below trace back to one sample, sequenced in a study of shared clonotypes between healthy human individuals. Profiling relied on immunoSEQ multiplex PCR, and the TCRdb table lists in-frame clones only, not all of them. The table lists about half a million clones, 81% of them singletons. Sequenced sample: PBMCs. The receptors derive from a woman aged 40 to 50 in good health. Some clones in this sample may be carry-over from other donors' samples.

This clone was recorded many times. The sample holds other DNA sequences that translate to the same CDR3. The chain is built from TRBV2 and TRBJ1-2; no reliable D call. V lost 4 bases to trimming and J lost 1 base, with 7 bases between them. Germline values: CDR1 SNHLY, CDR2 FYNNEI. The CDR3 is 13 residues long. The CDR3 here is CASSVVVNYGYTF. DNA of the CDR3: TGTGCCAGCAGTGTAGTAGTTAACTATGGCTACACCTTC.

This clone was seen more than once but under ten times. The gene calls are TRBV28 and TRBJ2-1, with 8 bases identical to TRBD2. Trimming took 5 bases from V and 4 from J; bases not matched to a gene: 13. The CDR3 totals 17 residues. CDR1 and CDR2 from the germline V gene are MDHEN and SYDVKM. CDR3 loop: CASSLALGAGGYNEQFF. The CDR3 coding sequence is TGTGCCAGCAGTCTCGCTCTCGGGGCGGGGGGTTACAATGAGCAGTTCTTC.

The rearrangement joins TRBV5-1 to TRBJ1-3; unclear D gene. Germline-derived CDR1 and CDR2 are SGHRS and YFSETQ. V lost 3 bases to trimming and J lost 2 bases, with 15 bases between them. The CDR3 runs to 16 residues. The CDR3 is CASSSGSLPPGNTIYF. CDR3 DNA sequence: TGCGCCAGCAGCTCTGGAAGCCTACCGCCTGGAAACACCATATATTTT.

The J gene is TRBJ2-7, the V gene TRBV7-2, with 12 bases that match TRBD2. The CDR3 spans 19 residues. J lost 0 bases, V lost 5 bases, and 14 bases had no gene match. The germline V gene encodes CDR1 SGHTA and CDR2 FQGNSA. Here the CDR3 reads CASSTPGTSGLSHSYEQYF. The CDR3 DNA reads as TGTGCCAGCAGCACACCCGGGACTAGCGGGCTATCCCACTCCTACGAGCAGTACTTC.

This clone was detected only a few times. The chain employs TRBV19 and TRBJ2-1; the D gene is possibly TRBD1 (6 bases). This CDR3 is built from 16 residues. Trimming took off 11 bases at V and 5 bases at J, with 25 bases between the two ends. Germline loops: CDR1 LNHDA, CDR2 SQIVND (reference sequence). The CDR3 region is CAASNHIPGQNNEQFF. CDR3 nucleotide sequence: TGTGCCGCAAGCAACCATATACCGGGACAAAACAATGAGCAGTTCTTC.

A note on this clone: A far larger clone is just one base off, so this is likely a read error. It is likely a read error, because the conserved phenylalanine at the end of the CDR3 is missing. The V call is TRBV30, the J call TRBJ2-7; 12 nucleotides line up with TRBD2. Germline V gene sequence: CDR1 GTSNPN, CDR2 SVGIG (reference sequence). After removal of 6 bases from V and 2 bases from J, the junction contained 20 bases not matched to a gene. The CDR3 extends over 19 amino acids. In DNA form, the CDR3 reads TGTGCCTGCCGGCAGGATCGACTAGCGGGAGTTCTACAAACCTACGAGCAGTACCTC. Translated, it gives CACRQDRLAGVLQTYEQYL.

This sequence joins TRBV11-2 and TRBJ2-7, with TRBD2 identical over 10 bases. Losses at the gene ends were 6 bases for V and 6 bases for J; bases not matched to a gene: 14. The CDR3 contains 16 residues. Germline CDR1 reads SGHAT; CDR2 reads FQNNGV. Here the CDR3 DNA reads TGTGCCAGCAGGGCTACAAGCGGGAGGGCCCGCGGCGAGCAGTACTTC. Protein: CASRATSGRARGEQYF.

This clone was found a few times. This chain links TRBV6-1 with TRBJ2-1; no firm D call. Trimming removed 1 base from V and 7 bases from J, with 5 bases in between. CDR1 is MNHNS and CDR2 is SASEGT in the germline V gene. CDR3 length equals 12 residues. The CDR3 DNA is TGTGCCAGCAGTGAAGGTCGTAATGAGCAGTTCTTC. As protein: CASSEGRNEQFF.

The chain uses TRBV7-9 and TRBJ2-7; 10 positions agree with TRBD2. J gave up 3 bases and V 5 bases, and 7 bases lay outside the gene matches. CDR3 length equals 15 residues. Germline V gene sequence: CDR1 SEHNR, CDR2 FQNEAQ (reference sequence). DNA of the CDR3: TGTGCCAGCAGCATAAGCGGGAGGGCTCTCTACGAGCAGTACTTC. Its translation: CASSISGRALYEQYF.

In the case of this clone: At one boundary the junction diverges from the germline segment, which might be a read error. The chain couples TRBV5-1 to TRBJ2-1; maybe TRBD1 (5 bases). The CDR3 is 15 residues long. Looked up from germline, CDR1 is SGHRS and CDR2 is YFSETQ. As DNA, the CDR3 is TGCGCCAGCAGCTTGGGTGGGCAGGGAAGGTTTGTCGTGCTCTTC. This sequence encodes CASSLGGQGRFVVLF. The full variable domain, in which reference TRBV5-1 and TRBJ2-1 provide the parts outside the CDR3, is KAGVTQTPRYLIKTRGQQVTLSCSPISGHRSVSWYQQTPGQGLQFLFEYFSETQRNKGNFPGRFSGRQFSNSRSEMNVSTLELGDSALYLCASSLGGQGRFVVLFGPGTRLTVL.

The chain carries TRBV6-5 and TRBJ1-4, with no clear D. From germline, CDR1 is MNHEY and CDR2 SVGAGI. This CDR3 is 14 amino acids long. V was pared by 0 bases and J by 7 bases, with 9 bases between. Written as DNA, the CDR3 is TGTGCCAGCAGTTACTCGAAGAGGGTTGAAAAACTGTTTTTT. Protein product: CASSYSKRVEKLFF.

The chain recombines TRBV6-5 with TRBJ2-5, with a weak D call TRBD2 (5 bases). Trimming took 0 bases from V and 7 from J, leaving 12 bases between them. The CDR3 is 14 amino acids. Germline loops: CDR1 MNHEY, CDR2 SVGAGI. For the CDR3, the DNA is TGTGCCAGCAGTTACTCGACGGGAAGGGCGACCCAGTACTTC. Protein product: CASSYSTGRATQYF.

This clone was seen a few times. With a far larger clone one base away, a read error is the likely cause. Other DNA sequences within the sample encode an identical CDR3. This chain links TRBV29-1 with TRBJ1-1, with D perhaps matching TRBD1 (5 bases). Germline assignment: CDR1 SQVTM and CDR2 ANQGSEA. The length of the CDR3 is 11 residues. Trimming took off 6 bases at V and 11 bases at J, with 16 bases between the two ends. The CDR3 sequence is CSVDRGGTAFF. In DNA, the CDR3 is TGCAGCGTGGACCGGGGGGGGACGGCTTTCTTT.

This sequence joins TRBV5-1 and TRBJ2-7; 14 nucleotides match TRBD2. CDR3 length: 16 amino acids. The V gene's germline CDR1 is SGHRS and CDR2 YFSETQ. The ends lost 0 bases at V and 5 bases at J; junction bases unmatched: 4. The CDR3 DNA sequence: TGCGCCAGCAGCTTGGGTGGGGGACTAGCGGGAGACGAGCAGTACTTC. As protein: CASSLGGGLAGDEQYF.

This clone was detected a few times. The genes are TRBV18 and TRBJ1-5; D unclear. V was clipped by 0 bases and J by 7 bases, with 4 bases between them. The CDR3 length is 12 residues. CDR1 and CDR2 (germline): KGHSH, LQKENI. The CDR3 here is CASSPPGQPQHF. CDR3 sequence (DNA): TGTGCCAGCTCACCACCGGGACAGCCCCAGCATTTT.

V and J are TRBV4-3 and TRBJ2-7; 7 bases match TRBD1. V gave up 0 bases and J gave up 0 bases; unmatched junction bases: 5. Germline V gives CDR1 LGHNA, CDR2 YSLEER. CDR3 size: 16 residues. This CDR3 is CASSQDRGRPSYEQYF. In DNA form, the CDR3 reads TGCGCCAGCAGCCAAGATAGGGGGCGACCCTCCTACGAGCAGTACTTC.

The chain links TRBV28 to TRBJ2-5; D might be TRBD2 (5 bases). In germline, CDR1 is MDHEN, CDR2 SYDVKM. There are 15 residues in the CDR3. The V end lost 6 bases, the J end lost 2 bases, and 16 bases lay between the germline ends. The CDR3 here is CASSPRGSEQETQYF. Here the CDR3 DNA reads TGTGCCAGCAGCCCCCGAGGTAGCGAACAAGAGACCCAGTACTTC.

The sample holds many counts of this clone. The gene calls are TRBV28 and TRBJ1-5; D is unresolved. Trimming left V 7 bases short and J 5 bases short, with 9 bases between. Looked up from germline, CDR1 is MDHEN and CDR2 is SYDVKM. This CDR3 has 12 residues. The CDR3 nucleotides read TGTGCCAGCACCCCGGGAGATCAGCCCCAGCATTTT. It is translated as CASTPGDQPQHF.

CDR3 protein: CASSARDRTYEQYF. The DNA for the CDR3 is TGTGCCAGCTCAGCCCGGGACAGAACCTACGAGCAGTACTTC. The rearrangement joins TRBV18 to TRBJ2-7; TRBD1 agrees at 7 bases. Trimming cost V 5 bases and J 2 bases; bases outside gene matches: 6. Germline CDR1 and CDR2: KGHSH and LQKENI. The CDR3 consists of 14 residues.

The chain recombines TRBV30 with TRBJ2-5; TRBD1 might be the D (6 bases). Germline CDR1 is GTSNPN and CDR2 is SVGIG (reference sequence). V was pared by 0 bases and J by 0 bases, with 11 bases between. The CDR3 is 15 residues long. In nucleotides, the CDR3 is TGTGCCTGGAGTGTTGGGGGCTGGTACCAAGAGACCCAGTACTTC. Translation gives CAWSVGGWYQETQYF.

In its sample, this clone was seen many times. This same CDR3 is encoded by further DNA sequences in the sample. V and J are TRBV6-1 and TRBJ1-2, with TRBD1 as a possible D gene (5 bases). Trimming pared 7 bases from V and 4 bases from J, leaving 16 bases between. The CDR3 is 14 residues long. CDR1 and CDR2 (germline): MNHNS, SASEGT. CDR3 residues: CASTRERGSYGYTF. In nucleotides, the CDR3 is TGTGCCAGCACCCGGGAGAGGGGCTCCTATGGCTACACCTTC.